The clone carrying this T cell receptor (beta chain) appeared once. Its cognate antigen is unknown. The sample has other DNA sequences that encode this CDR3 too. This entry comes from a study of beta chain features in type 1 diabetes. Study findings and constraints: A moderate, significant TCRB CDR3 shortening appeared in type 1 diabetes across four CD4+ subsets. Whether HLA type affects TCRB rearrangement stayed undetermined in the present work.

CDR1 is MDHEN, CDR2 SYDVKM, per germline. This CDR3 is built from 10 residues. Deletions cut 3 bases from V and 5 bases from J, with 1 base between. The entirety of the isolated RNA underwent reverse transcription, so expressed TCRB transcripts were sequenced. TCRdb's copy holds only in-frame clones and misses some; the assay was immunoSEQ multiplex PCR. The top ten hold over 2% of the sample, which has about 120,000 clones, around 17% seen once. Every donor provided one heparinised blood draw, which averaged approximately 100 mL. The source material was central memory CD4+ T cells from blood. This sequence was found in a man under 40 with type 1 diabetes. J is TRBJ2-5 and V is TRBV28; the D is unclear. The CDR3 bases are TGTGCCAGCAGTTTGGAGACCCAGTACTTC. Protein product: CASSLETQYF.